The clone carrying this T cell receptor delta chain was picked up a small number of times. TCRdb has a much larger clone's protein, which differs at residue 3 from the translation of this DNA, likely because of a read error; what is shown is the protein translated from the DNA. The sample contains more than one DNA sequence encoding this CDR3. TCRdb re-analyzed the RT-PCR reads via CATT. The table lists roughly 14,000 delta-chain clones, roughly 9% of them singletons. The source of the sample is a study of gamma-delta T cells after stem cell transplantation. This CDR3 comprises 17 residues. Germline loops: CDR1 GEAIGNYY, CDR2 EKD.

The sample taken for sequencing was gamma-delta T cells. The sequence came from a human donor. It is not recorded whose cells these are; they may come from a transplant donor. J is TRDJ1 and V is TRDV2; TRDD3 matches 7 bases. For the CDR3, the DNA is TGTGCCCGTGACGCCCTTACAGAGGGATACCACACCGATAAACTCATCTTT. Translated: CARDALTEGYHTDKLIF.